This TCR beta chain was obtained from a study of graft-versus-host responses after intestinal transplantation. As for this clone: Its antigen is not identified.

The germline CDR1 and CDR2 sequences are MDHEN and SYDVKM. This CDR3 comprises 14 residues. Trimming shortened V by 5 bases and J by 3 bases, and 14 bases separated the two germline ends. Profiled with immunoSEQ multiplex PCR; TCRdb holds only in-frame clones, not every one. In the table there are 95,000 to 100,000 clones, around 88% of which are singletons. Study observations and caveats: Early after transplant, HvG declines were associated with peak levels of circulating GvH clones.

Material: PBMCs, obtained 255 days after intestinal transplant. The genes are TRBV28 and TRBJ2-7, with D perhaps matching TRBD1 (6 bases). The clonotype comes from a human patient who received an intestinal transplant, so some T cells may come from the graft donor. CDR3 region: CASSPTTGLYEQYF. The DNA of the CDR3 is TGTGCCAGCAGTCCCACTACAGGGCTCTACGAGCAGTACTTC. Variable domain in full (rest from reference TRBV28 and TRBJ2-7): DVKVTQSSRYLVKRTGEKVFLECVQDMDHENMFWYRQDPGLGLRLIYFSYDVKMKEKGDIPEGYSVSREKKERFSLILESASTNQTSMYLCASSPTTGLYEQYFGPGTRLTVT.